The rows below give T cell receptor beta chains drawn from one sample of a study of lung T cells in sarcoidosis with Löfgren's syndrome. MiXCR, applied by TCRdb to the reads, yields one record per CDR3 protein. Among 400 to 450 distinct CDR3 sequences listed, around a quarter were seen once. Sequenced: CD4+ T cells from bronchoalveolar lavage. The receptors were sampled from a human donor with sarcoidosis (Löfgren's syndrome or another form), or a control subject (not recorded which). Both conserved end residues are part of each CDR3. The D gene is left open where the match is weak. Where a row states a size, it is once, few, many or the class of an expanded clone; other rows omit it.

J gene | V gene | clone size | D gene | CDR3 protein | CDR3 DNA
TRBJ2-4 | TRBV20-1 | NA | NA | CSARPLKNNQYF | TGCAGTGCTAGGCCTCTGAAAAACAATCAGTACTTC
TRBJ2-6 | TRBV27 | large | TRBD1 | CASTGTDSGANVLTF | TGTGCCAGCACCGGGACAGACTCTGGGGCCAACGTCCTGACTTTC
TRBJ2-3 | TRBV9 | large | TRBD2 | CASSQGWSGGDTQYF | TGTGCCAGCAGCCAAGGATGGAGCGGGGGAGATACGCAGTATTTT
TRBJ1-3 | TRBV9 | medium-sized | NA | CASSPQVAGNTIYF | TGTGCCAGCAGCCCCCAGGTGGCTGGAAACACCATATATTTT
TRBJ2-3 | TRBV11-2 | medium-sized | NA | CASSLPPQAQYF | TGTGCCAGCAGCCTTCCTCCCCAGGCGCAGTATTTT
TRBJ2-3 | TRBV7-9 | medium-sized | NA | CASSLDSNTQYF | TGTGCCAGCAGCTTAGACTCGAATACGCAGTATTTT
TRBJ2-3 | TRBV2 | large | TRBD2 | CASKPGLAAQYF | TGTGCCAGCAAGCCAGGACTAGCTGCGCAGTATTTT
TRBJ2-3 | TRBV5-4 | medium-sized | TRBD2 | CASSLGTSGGDTQYF | TGTGCCAGCAGCTTGGGGACTAGCGGGGGAGATACGCAGTATTTT
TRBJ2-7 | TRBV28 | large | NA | CATTSWVLLGEQYF | TGTGCCACCACTTCTTGGGTACTGCTGGGGGAGCAGTACTTC
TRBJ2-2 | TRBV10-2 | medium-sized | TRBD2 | CASLGLANTGELFF | TGCGCCAGCTTGGGACTAGCTAACACCGGGGAGCTGTTTTTT
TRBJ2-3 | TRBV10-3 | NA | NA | CAIGGSTDKQDF | TGTGCCATAGGGGGAAGCACAGATAAGCAGGATTTT
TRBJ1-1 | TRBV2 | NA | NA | CASGGRMRTESFF | TGTGCCAGCGGTGGTAGGATGAGGACTGAATCTTTCTTT
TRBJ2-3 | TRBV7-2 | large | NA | CASSLSLGPDTQYF | TGTGCCAGCAGCTTAAGTTTGGGGCCAGATACGCAGTATTTT
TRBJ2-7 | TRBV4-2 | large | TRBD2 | CASSQGPGTIYEQYF | TGTGCCAGCAGCCAAGGTCCAGGGACTATCTACGAGCAGTACTTC
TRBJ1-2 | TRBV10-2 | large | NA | CASSDSRGAGYTF | TGCGCCAGCAGTGACTCGAGGGGGGCGGGATACACCTTC
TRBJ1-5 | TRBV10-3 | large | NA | CATGREGTNQPQHF | TGTGCCACCGGGAGGGAGGGGACCAATCAGCCCCAGCATTTT
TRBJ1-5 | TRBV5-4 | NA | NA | CAGSLDGQPQHF | TGTGCCGGCAGCTTGGACGGGCAGCCCCAGCATTTT
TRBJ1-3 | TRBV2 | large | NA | CASSESSRNTIYF | TGTGCCAGCAGTGAAAGTTCCCGAAACACCATATATTTT
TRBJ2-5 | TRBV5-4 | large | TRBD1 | CASRETTGEETQYF | TGTGCCAGCAGGGAAACGACAGGGGAAGAGACCCAGTACTTC
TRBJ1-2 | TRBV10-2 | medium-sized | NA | CASSESAGVSYGYTF | TGCGCCAGCAGTGAGTCCGCCGGGGTTTCGTATGGCTACACCTTC
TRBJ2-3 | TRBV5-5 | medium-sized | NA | CASAGGPVGDTQYF | TGTGCCAGCGCAGGGGGGCCCGTCGGAGATACGCAGTATTTT
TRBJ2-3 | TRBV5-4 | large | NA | CASSPTAWTDTQYF | TGTGCCAGCAGCCCCACCGCGTGGACAGATACGCAGTATTTT
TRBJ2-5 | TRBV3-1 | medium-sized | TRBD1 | CASSQNRGETQYF | TGTGCCAGCAGCCAAAACAGGGGAGAGACCCAGTACTTC
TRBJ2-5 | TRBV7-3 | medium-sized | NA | CASSPRGRGYQETQYF | TGTGCCAGCAGCCCCCGGGGCAGGGGTTACCAAGAGACCCAGTACTTC
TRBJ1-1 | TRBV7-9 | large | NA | CASRGGAEAFF | TGTGCCAGCAGGGGGGGGGCGGAAGCTTTCTTT
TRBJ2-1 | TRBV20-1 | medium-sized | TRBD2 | CSASTSTSGRNSYNEQFF | TGCAGTGCTTCTACGTCGACTAGCGGGCGGAACTCCTACAATGAGCAGTTCTTC
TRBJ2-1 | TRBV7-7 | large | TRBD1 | CASSLGTGEREQFF | TGTGCCAGCAGCTTAGGGACAGGGGAGCGTGAGCAGTTCTTC
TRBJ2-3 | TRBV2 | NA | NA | CAGSAQGRDTQYF | TGTGCCGGCAGTGCCCAGGGGAGAGATACGCAGTACTTT
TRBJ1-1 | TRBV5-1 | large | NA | CASSLLKGNTEAFF | TGCGCCAGCAGCTTGTTAAAGGGGAACACTGAAGCTTTCTTT
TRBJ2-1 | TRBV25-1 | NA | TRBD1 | CASSELHPLRGTDNEQFF | TGTGCCAGCAGTGAACTACATCCCCTACGTGGGACAGACAATGAGCAGTTCTTC